This note documents a single T cell receptor (beta chain) sequence. Its specificity is not known. Sequencing ends 3 residues short of the CDR3 end; the germline J gene provides the rest. The CDR3 extends over 13 amino acids. Germline CDR1 is GTSNPN and CDR2 is SVGIG (reference sequence). Trimming removed 7 bases from V and 2 bases from J, with 12 bases in between. The data derive from a study of T cell clonality in common variable immunodeficiency. CVID and control samples used equivalent genomic DNA input. Generated by immunoSEQ multiplex PCR, the TCRdb table keeps only in-frame clones and is missing some. This repertoire holds tens of thousands of clones, and none appear only once. General study results and limits: Links between repertoire features and CVID complications were heterogeneity-limited. In common variable immunodeficiency, TCR beta chains reportedly carried fewer deletions and N-nucleotide insertions.

The sequenced sample was peripheral blood mononuclear cells. The receptor was derived from a human donor with common variable immunodeficiency. The chain carries TRBV30 and TRBJ1-5, with D perhaps TRBD1 (5 bases). Partial CDR3 DNA: TGTGCCTCCGCGCAGGGCGGCAATCAGCCC. Amino acids: CASAQGGNQP. The complete CDR3 protein is CASAQGGNQPQHF.